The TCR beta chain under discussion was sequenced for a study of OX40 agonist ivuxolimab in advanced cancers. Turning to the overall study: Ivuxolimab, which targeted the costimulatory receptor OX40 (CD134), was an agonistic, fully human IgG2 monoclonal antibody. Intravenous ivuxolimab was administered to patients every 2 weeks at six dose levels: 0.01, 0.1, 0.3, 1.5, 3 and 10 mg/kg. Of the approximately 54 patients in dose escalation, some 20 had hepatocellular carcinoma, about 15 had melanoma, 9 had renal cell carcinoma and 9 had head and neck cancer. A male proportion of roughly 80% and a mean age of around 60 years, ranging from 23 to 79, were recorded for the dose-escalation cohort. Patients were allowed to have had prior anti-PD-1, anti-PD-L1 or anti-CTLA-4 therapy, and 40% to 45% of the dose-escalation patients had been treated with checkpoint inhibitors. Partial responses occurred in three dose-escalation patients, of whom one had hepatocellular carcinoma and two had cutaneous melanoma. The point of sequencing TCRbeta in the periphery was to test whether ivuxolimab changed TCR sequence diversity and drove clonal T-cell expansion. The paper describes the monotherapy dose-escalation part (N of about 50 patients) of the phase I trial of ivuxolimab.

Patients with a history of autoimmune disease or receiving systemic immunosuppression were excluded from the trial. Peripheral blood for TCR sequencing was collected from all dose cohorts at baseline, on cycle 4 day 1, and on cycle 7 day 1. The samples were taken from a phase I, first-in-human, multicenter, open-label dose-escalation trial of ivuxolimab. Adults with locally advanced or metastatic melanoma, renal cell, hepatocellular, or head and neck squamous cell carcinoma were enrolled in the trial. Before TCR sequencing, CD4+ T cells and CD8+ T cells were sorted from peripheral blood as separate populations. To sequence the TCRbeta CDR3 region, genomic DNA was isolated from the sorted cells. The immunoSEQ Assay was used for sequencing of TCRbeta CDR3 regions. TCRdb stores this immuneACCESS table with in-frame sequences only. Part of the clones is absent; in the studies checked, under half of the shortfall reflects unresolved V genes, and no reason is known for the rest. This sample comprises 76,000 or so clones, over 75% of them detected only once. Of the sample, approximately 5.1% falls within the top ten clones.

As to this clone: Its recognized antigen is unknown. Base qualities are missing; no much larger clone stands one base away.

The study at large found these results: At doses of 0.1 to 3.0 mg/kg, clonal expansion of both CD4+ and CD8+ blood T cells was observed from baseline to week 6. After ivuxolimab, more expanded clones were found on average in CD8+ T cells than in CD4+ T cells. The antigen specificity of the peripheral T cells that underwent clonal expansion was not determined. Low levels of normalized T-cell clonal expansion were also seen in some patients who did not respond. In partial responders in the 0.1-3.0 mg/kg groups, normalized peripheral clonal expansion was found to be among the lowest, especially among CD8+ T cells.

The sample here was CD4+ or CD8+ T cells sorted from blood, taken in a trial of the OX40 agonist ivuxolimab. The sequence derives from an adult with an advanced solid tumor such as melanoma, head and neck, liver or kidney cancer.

The nucleotide sequence reads TGTGCCAGCAGTTACTCCAGTTATGAGCCCCAGCATTTT. The encoded protein is CASSYSSYEPQHF. The rearrangement joined TRBV6-6 to TRBJ1-5; there is no confident call for the D gene. The CDR3 goes from the cysteine to the phenylalanine over 13 residues. Only CDR3 DNA is held: 39 bases, read in frame from base 1. Sequences MNHNY (CDR1) and SVGAGI (CDR2) are obtained from the germline V gene (reference sequence). V loses 0 bases, J loses 8 bases, and the germline ends lie 8 bases apart.